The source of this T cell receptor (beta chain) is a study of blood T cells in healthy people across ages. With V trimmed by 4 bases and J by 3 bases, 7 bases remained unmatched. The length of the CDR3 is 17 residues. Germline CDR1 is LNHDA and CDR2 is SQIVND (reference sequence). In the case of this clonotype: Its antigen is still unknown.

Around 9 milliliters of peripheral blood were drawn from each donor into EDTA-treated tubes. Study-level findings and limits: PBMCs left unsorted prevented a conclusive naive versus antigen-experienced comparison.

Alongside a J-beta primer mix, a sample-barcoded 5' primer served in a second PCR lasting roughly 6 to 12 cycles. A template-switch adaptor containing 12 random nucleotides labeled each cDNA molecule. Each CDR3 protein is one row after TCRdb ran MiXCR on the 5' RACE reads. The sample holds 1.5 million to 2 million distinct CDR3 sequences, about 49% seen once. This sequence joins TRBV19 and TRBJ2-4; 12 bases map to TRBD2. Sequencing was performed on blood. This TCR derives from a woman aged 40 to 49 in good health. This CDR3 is CASSTWTSGVGKNIQYF. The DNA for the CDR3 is TGTGCCAGTAGTACCTGGACTAGCGGGGTAGGCAAAAACATTCAGTACTTC.